This T cell receptor beta chain was recorded in a study of shared clonotypes between healthy human individuals. Germline-derived CDR1 and CDR2 are SEHNR and FQNEAQ (reference sequence). The CDR3 runs 16 residues. The V and J ends lost 2 bases and 3 bases respectively, with 14 bases between them. Study results and limitations: Among non-shared clonotypes, generation probabilities were lower than among those shared by all four donors.

CD8 cells regarded as naive lacked CD45RO, were positively chosen for CCR7, and omitted terminally differentiated effector memory CD45RA+ cells. A remark on this clone: Antigen specificity is unknown.

This table comes from immunoSEQ multiplex PCR, and its TCRdb copy is limited to in-frame clones, with some not included. The sample shows some 2,000,000 clones, about 95% of them seen only once. Sequenced sample: naive CD8+ T cells sorted from blood. This receptor was obtained from a man between 18 and 35 years old in good health. The rearrangement joins TRBV7-9 to TRBJ2-1; weak D call: TRBD2 (6 bases). In DNA, the CDR3 is TGTGCCAGCAGCTTAATTGGGCGGGACTTCTACAATGAGCAGTTCTTC. Protein product: CASSLIGRDFYNEQFF.